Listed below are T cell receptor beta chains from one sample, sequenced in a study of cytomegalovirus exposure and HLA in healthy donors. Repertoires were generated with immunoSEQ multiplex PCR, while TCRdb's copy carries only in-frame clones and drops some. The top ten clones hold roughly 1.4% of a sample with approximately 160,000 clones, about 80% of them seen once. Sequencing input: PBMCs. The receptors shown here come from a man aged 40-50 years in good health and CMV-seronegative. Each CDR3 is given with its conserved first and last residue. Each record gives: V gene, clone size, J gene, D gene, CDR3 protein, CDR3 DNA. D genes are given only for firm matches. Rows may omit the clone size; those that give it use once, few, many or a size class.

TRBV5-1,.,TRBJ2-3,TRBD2,CASSGLAGTDTQYF,TGCGCCAGCTCTGGGCTAGCGGGCACAGATACGCAGTATTTT
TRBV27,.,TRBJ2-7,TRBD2,CASRRGLAGSYEQYF,TGTGCCAGCAGACGAGGACTAGCGGGCTCCTACGAGCAGTACTTC
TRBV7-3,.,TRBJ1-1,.,CASSVTGGTEAFF,TGTGCCAGCAGCGTTACGGGGGGCACTGAAGCTTTCTTT
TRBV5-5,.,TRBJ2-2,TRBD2,CASSLWTSGTNTGELFF,TGTGCCAGCAGCTTGTGGACTAGCGGGACGAACACCGGGGAGCTGTTTTTT
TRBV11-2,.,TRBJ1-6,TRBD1,CASSFTGEGSSPLHF,TGTGCCAGCAGCTTTACAGGGGAAGGTAGTTCACCCCTCCACTTT
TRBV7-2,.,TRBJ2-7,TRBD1,CASSGQGLSYEQYF,TGTGCCAGCAGCGGACAGGGGCTGTCCTACGAGCAGTACTTC
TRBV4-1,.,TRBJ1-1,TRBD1,CASSPGTGFSTEAFF,TGCGCCAGCAGCCCCGGGACAGGGTTTTCCACTGAAGCTTTCTTT
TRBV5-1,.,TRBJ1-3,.,CASIGSSGNTIYF,TGCGCCAGCATCGGTTCTTCTGGAAACACCATATATTTT
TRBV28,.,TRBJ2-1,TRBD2,CASTILAGLTNEQFF,TGTGCCAGCACCATACTAGCGGGACTCACTAATGAGCAGTTCTTC
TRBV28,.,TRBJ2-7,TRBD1,CASSFRTGSYEQYF,TGTGCCAGCAGTTTTCGGACAGGCTCCTACGAGCAGTACTTC
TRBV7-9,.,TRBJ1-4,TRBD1,CASSTPGGDEKLFF,TGTGCCAGCAGCACTCCAGGGGGTGATGAAAAACTGTTTTTT
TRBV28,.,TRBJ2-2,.,CASSLYQGSNTGELFF,TGTGCCAGCAGTTTATACCAGGGCTCCAACACCGGGGAGCTGTTTTTT
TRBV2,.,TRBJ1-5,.,CASSEDNRSNQPQHF,TGTGCCAGCAGTGAAGACAACCGAAGCAATCAGCCCCAGCATTTT
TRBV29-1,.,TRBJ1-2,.,CSATVNYGYTF,TGCAGCGCGACAGTTAACTATGGCTACACCTTC
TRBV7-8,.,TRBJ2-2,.,CASSSVTRSGELFF,TGTGCCAGCAGCTCTGTTACTAGATCCGGGGAGCTGTTTTTT
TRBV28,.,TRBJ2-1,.,CASTTPRVSGSPYNEQFF,TGTGCCAGCACGACCCCACGGGTGTCCGGGAGTCCCTACAATGAGCAGTTCTTC
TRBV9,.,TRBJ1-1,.,CVSSVGGPGNEAFF,TGTGTCAGCAGCGTAGGGGGGCCTGGGAATGAAGCTTTCTTT
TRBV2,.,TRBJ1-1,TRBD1,CASREGTGLNTEAFF,TGTGCCAGCAGGGAAGGGACAGGGCTGAACACTGAAGCTTTCTTT
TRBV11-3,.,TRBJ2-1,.,CASSLGQGFQFF,TGTGCCAGCAGCTTGGGTCAGGGGTTTCAGTTCTTC
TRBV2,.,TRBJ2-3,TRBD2,CASSGGRREGDTQYF,TGTGCCAGCAGTGGGGGCAGGCGGGAGGGAGATACGCAGTATTTT
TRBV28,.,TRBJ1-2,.,CAGGRRAFGYTF,TGTGCCGGCGGCCGTCGAGCGTTCGGCTACACCTTC
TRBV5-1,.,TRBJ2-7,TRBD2,CASSFPLAGGSYEQYF,TGCGCCAGCAGCTTCCCACTAGCGGGAGGATCCTACGAGCAGTACTTC
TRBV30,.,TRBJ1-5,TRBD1,CAWAGTGKSQPQHF,TGTGCCTGGGCCGGGACAGGGAAAAGTCAGCCCCAGCATTTT
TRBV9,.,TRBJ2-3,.,CASTPGLIPRDTQYF,TGTGCCAGCACCCCGGGACTTATCCCTCGCGATACGCAGTATTTT
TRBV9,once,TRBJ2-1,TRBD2,CASSVVAGSYNEQFF,TGTGCCAGCAGCGTAGTAGCGGGCTCCTACAATGAGCAGTTCTTC
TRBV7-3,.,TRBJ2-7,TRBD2,CASSQGLAGLYEQYF,TGTGCCAGCAGCCAAGGACTAGCGGGTCTCTACGAGCAGTACTTC
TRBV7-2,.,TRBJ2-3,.,CASSLIPLGLGTDTQYF,TGTGCCAGCAGCTTAATCCCATTGGGACTCGGCACAGATACGCAGTATTTT
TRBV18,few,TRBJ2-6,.,CASSPRSHHRVDSGANGLTF,TGTGCCAGCTCACCACGAAGTCATCACAGGGTGGACTCTGGGGCCAACGGCCTGACTTTC
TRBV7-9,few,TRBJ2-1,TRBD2,CASSFPHFSGRAGNEQFF,TGTGCCAGCAGCTTCCCTCATTTCAGCGGGAGGGCGGGTAATGAGCAGTTCTTC